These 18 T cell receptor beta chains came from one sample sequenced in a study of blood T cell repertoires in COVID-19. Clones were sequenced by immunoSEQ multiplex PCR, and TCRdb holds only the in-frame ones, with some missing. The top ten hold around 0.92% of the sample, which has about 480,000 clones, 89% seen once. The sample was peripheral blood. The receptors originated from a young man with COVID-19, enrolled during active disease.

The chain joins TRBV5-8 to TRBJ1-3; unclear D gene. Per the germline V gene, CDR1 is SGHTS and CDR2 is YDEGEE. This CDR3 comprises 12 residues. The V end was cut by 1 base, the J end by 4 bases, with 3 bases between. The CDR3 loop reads CASSLSGNTIYF. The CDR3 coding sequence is TGTGCCAGCAGCTTGTCGGGAAACACCATATATTTT.

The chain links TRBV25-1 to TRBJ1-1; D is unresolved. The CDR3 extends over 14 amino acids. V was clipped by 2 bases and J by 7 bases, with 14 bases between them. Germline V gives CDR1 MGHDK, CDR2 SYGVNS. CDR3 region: CASSENGESLEAFF. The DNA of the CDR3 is TGTGCCAGCAGTGAAAACGGGGAATCCCTTGAAGCTTTCTTT.

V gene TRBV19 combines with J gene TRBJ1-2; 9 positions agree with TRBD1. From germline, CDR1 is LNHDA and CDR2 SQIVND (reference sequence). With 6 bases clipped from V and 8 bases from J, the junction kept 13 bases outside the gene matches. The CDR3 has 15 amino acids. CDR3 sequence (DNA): TGTGCCAGTAGGCTAACAGGGGGCGATGAGGAGGGCTACACCTTC. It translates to CASRLTGGDEEGYTF.

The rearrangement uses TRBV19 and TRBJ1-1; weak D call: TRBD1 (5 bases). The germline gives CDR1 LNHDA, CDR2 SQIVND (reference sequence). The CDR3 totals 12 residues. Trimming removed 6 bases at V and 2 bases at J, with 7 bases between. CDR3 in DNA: TGTGCCAGTAGGGGGGGAAACACTGAAGCTTTCTTT. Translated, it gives CASRGGNTEAFF.

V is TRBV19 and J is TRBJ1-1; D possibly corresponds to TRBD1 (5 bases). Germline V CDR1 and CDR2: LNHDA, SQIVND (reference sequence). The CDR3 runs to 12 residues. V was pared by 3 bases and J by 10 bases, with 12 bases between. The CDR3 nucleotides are TGTGCCAGTAGTATCGGGGGTGGAACAGCTTTCTTT. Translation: CASSIGGGTAFF.

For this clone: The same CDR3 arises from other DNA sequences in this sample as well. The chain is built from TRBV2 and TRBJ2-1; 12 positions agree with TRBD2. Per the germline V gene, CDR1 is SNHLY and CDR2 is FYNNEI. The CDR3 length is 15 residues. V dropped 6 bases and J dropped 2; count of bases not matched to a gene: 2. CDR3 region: CASRASGGAYNEQFF. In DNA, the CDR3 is TGTGCCAGCAGAGCTAGCGGGGGGGCCTACAATGAGCAGTTCTTC. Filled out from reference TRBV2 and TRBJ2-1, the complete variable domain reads EPEVTQTPSHQVTQMGQEVILRCVPISNHLYFYWYRQILGQKVEFLVSFYNNEISEKSEIFDDQFSVERPDGSNFTLKIRSTKLEDSAMYFCASRASGGAYNEQFFGPGTRLTVL.

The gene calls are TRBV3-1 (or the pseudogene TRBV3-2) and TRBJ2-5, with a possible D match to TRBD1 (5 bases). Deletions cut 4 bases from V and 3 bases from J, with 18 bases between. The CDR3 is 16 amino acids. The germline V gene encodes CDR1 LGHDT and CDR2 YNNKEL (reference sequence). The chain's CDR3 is CASSPVMQGPEETQYF. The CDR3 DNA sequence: TGTGCCAGCAGCCCAGTGATGCAGGGTCCCGAAGAGACCCAGTACTTC.

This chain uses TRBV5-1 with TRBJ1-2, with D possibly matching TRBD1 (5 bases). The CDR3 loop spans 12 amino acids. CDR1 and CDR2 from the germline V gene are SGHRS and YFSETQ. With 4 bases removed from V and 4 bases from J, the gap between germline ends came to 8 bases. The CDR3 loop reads CASSEDTYGYTF. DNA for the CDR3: TGCGCCAGCAGCGAGGACACCTATGGCTACACCTTC.

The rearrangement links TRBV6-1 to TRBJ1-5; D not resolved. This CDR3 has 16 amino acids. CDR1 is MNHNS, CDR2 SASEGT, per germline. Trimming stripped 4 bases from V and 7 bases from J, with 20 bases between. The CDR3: CASSANRRRGGQPQHF. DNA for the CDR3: TGTGCCAGCAGTGCAAATAGAAGGAGAGGAGGACAGCCCCAGCATTTT.

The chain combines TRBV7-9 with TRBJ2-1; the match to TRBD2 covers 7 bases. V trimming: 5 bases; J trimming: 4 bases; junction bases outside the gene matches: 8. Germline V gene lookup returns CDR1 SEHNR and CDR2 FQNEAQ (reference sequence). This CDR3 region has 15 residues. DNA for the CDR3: TGTGCCAGCAGCCCGCGGGAGCGGGGATACAATGAGCAGTTCTTC. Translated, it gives CASSPRERGYNEQFF.

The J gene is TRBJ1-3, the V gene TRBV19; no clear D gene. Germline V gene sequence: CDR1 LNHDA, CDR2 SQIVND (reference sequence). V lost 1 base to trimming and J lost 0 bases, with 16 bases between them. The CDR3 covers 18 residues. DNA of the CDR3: TGTGCCAGTAGTATAGGGCCCGGCGGGCCGAACTCTGGAAACACCATATATTTT. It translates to CASSIGPGGPNSGNTIYF.

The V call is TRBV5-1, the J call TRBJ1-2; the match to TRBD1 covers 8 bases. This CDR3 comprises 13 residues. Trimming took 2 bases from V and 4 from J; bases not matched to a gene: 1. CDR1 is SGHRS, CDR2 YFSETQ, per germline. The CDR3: CASSFGQGYGYTF. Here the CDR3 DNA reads TGCGCCAGCAGCTTCGGACAGGGCTATGGCTACACCTTC.

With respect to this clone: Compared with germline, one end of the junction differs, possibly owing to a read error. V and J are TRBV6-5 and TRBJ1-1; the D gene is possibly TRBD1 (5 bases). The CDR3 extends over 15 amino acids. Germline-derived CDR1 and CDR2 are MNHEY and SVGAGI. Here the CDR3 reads CASSNSPTVNTEAFF. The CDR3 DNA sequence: TGTGCCAGCAGTAACTCCCCGACAGTGAACACTGAAGCTTTCTTT.

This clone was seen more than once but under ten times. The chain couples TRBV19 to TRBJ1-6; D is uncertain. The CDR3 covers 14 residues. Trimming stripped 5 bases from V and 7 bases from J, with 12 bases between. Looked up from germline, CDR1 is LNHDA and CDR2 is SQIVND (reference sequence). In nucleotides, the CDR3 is TGTGCCAGTAGTGTGACTGGTGGGAATTCACCCCTCCACTTT. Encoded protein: CASSVTGGNSPLHF. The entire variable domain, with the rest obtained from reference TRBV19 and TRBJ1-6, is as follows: DGGITQSPKYLFRKEGQNVTLSCEQNLNHDAMYWYRQDPGQGLRLIYYSQIVNDFQKGDIAEGYSVSREKKESFPLTVTSAQKNPTAFYLCASSVTGGNSPLHFGNGTRLTVT.

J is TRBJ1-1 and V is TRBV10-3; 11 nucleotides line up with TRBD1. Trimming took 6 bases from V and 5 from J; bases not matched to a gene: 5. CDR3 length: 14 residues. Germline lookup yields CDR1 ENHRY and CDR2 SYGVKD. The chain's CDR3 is CAIRGQGARTEAFF. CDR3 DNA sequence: TGTGCCATCAGAGGACAGGGGGCGCGTACTGAAGCTTTCTTT.

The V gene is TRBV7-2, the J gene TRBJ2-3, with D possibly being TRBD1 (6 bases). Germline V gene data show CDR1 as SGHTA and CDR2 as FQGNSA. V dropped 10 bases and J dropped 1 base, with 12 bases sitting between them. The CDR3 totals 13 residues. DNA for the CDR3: TGTGCCACTCAGACAGGCCGCACAGATACGCAGTATTTT. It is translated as CATQTGRTDTQYF.

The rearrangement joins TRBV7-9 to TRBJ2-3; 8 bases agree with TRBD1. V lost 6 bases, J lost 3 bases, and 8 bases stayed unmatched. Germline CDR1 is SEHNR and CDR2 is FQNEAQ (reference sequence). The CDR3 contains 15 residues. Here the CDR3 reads CASRSGQGMTDTQYF. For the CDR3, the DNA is TGTGCCAGCAGATCTGGACAGGGTATGACAGATACGCAGTATTTT.

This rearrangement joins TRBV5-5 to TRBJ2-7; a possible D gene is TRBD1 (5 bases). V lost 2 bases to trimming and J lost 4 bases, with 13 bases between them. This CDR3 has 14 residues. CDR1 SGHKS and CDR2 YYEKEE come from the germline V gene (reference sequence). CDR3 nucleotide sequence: TGTGCCAGCAGCTTCTCGGCAGGGTTGTACGAGCAGTACTTC. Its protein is CASSFSAGLYEQYF.